The T cell receptor beta chain described here comes from a study of shared clonotypes between healthy human individuals. Deep was the level at which the assay was run. In replicate PCRs of sorted subsets, 150 to 200 ng DNA, roughly 31,000 T cell genomes, was used. The repertoire was sequenced with immunoSEQ multiplex PCR; TCRdb's copy has only in-frame clones and lacks some. The sample lists 2 million to 3 million clones; over 85% were seen once. The V and J ends lost 4 bases and 6 bases respectively, with 16 bases between them. The CDR3 covers 14 residues. Germline assignment: CDR1 SGDLS and CDR2 YYNGEE. Study observations and caveats: Tissues were not sampled, only blood, and their repertoires likely differ. Owing to a small donor count, the genetic and exposure-history diversity represented was limited.

With respect to this clone: Its antigen is currently unknown.

The sequencing sample was made of naive CD4+ T cells from PBMCs. Subset defined: CD45RA+ positively selected. The V and J genes are TRBV9 and TRBJ1-2; unclear D gene. This TCR derives from a young man in good health. Some clones in this sample may be carry-over from other donors' samples. The CDR3 region has the DNA TGTGCCAGCAGCAACGGGCCGCTGACCCATGGCTACACCTTC. This sequence encodes CASSNGPLTHGYTF.